Listed below are T cell receptor beta chains from one sample, sequenced in a study of long-term antiretroviral therapy in people with HIV. Generated by immunoSEQ multiplex PCR, the TCRdb table keeps only in-frame clones and is missing some. The sample carries 20,000 or so clones, around 90% recorded once. Sequenced here: unsorted PBMCs, sampled 2.1 years after starting antiretroviral therapy. These receptors originate from a man younger than 35 with HIV. CDR3s include the opening cysteine and the closing phenylalanine or tryptophan. Rows may omit the clone size; those that give it use once, few, many or a size class.

size: .; J: TRBJ2-1; V: TRBV7-8; CDR3: CASSLRAWYNEQFF
size: .; J: TRBJ1-2; V: TRBV28; CDR3: CASSSIRDRRISNYGYTF
size: .; J: TRBJ2-7; V: TRBV11-1; CDR3: CASSPPVDGEQYF
size: .; J: TRBJ2-7; V: TRBV19; CDR3: CASSLRRDTIYEQYF
size: .; J: TRBJ1-1; V: TRBV18; CDR3: CASSPRGDMNTEAFF
size: .; J: TRBJ2-2; V: TRBV7-2; CDR3: CASSHDPSSWAGELFF
size: .; J: TRBJ1-6; V: TRBV9; CDR3: CASSLEPGQGSNSPLHF
size: .; J: TRBJ1-3; V: TRBV18; CDR3: CASSPREEGGNTIYF
size: .; J: TRBJ1-3; V: TRBV11-2; CDR3: CASSMGISGNTIYF
size: .; J: TRBJ1-1; V: TRBV29-1; CDR3: CSVERRMNTEAFF
size: .; J: TRBJ2-1; V: TRBV29-1; CDR3: CSLQGSIGNEQFF
size: .; J: TRBJ2-7; V: TRBV9; CDR3: CASSGQGGYEQYF
size: .; J: TRBJ2-7; V: TRBV6-1; CDR3: CASRLPGLLYEQYF
size: .; J: TRBJ2-7; V: TRBV7-2; CDR3: CASSLPSGVWEQYF
size: .; J: TRBJ1-2; V: TRBV6-5; CDR3: CASSYSRASGYTF
size: .; J: TRBJ2-7; V: TRBV5-1; CDR3: CASSGGPTGSWNEQYF
size: .; J: TRBJ1-1; V: TRBV28; CDR3: CASSVNTEAFF
size: .; J: TRBJ2-2; V: TRBV5-7; CDR3: CASHLGTTGELFF
size: .; J: TRBJ2-1; V: TRBV4-2; CDR3: CASSQDWGAAQFF
size: once; J: TRBJ2-7; V: TRBV21-1; CDR3: CASSRQSGTSGNGKPYEQYF
size: once; J: TRBJ1-4; V: TRBV27; CDR3: CASSPLQAEKLFF
size: .; J: TRBJ1-3; V: TRBV7-2; CDR3: CASSFLPSNTIYF
size: .; J: TRBJ1-2; V: TRBV29-1; CDR3: CSAWGGGDDGYTF
size: .; J: TRBJ1-2; V: TRBV4-3; CDR3: CASKSSDRASGYTF
size: .; J: TRBJ2-1; V: TRBV11-1; CDR3: CASSFLEGEQFF
size: .; J: TRBJ2-7; V: TRBV19; CDR3: CASSIALDVYEQYF
size: .; J: TRBJ2-3; V: TRBV27; CDR3: CASSFLPLTGALTDTQYF
size: .; J: TRBJ2-7; V: TRBV7-8; CDR3: CASSRVWDYEQYF
size: .; J: TRBJ1-5; V: TRBV19; CDR3: CASSIVRGWRSNQPQHF
size: .; J: TRBJ2-2; V: TRBV11-2; CDR3: CASSWTLAGNRRNTGELFF
size: .; J: TRBJ1-3; V: TRBV5-1; CDR3: CASSKLAGSSGNTIYF
size: .; J: TRBJ1-2; V: TRBV13; CDR3: CASSEGQGEVYGYTF
size: .; J: TRBJ2-7; V: TRBV27; CDR3: CASSLASSYEQYF
size: .; J: TRBJ1-5; V: TRBV19; CDR3: CASGGQADQPQHF
size: .; J: TRBJ2-2; V: TRBV7-8; CDR3: CASTFSLVLAGTGELFF
size: .; J: TRBJ2-3; V: TRBV30; CDR3: CAWSVVLGRTDTQYF
size: few; J: TRBJ2-3; V: TRBV7-2; CDR3: CASSSRTSKTDTQYF
size: .; J: TRBJ1-1; V: TRBV30; CDR3: CAWKGVSTEAFF
size: .; J: TRBJ2-7; V: TRBV15; CDR3: CATSRDKVGGQVEQYF
size: once; J: TRBJ2-1; V: TRBV19; CDR3: CASNPSGTSINEQFF
size: .; J: TRBJ1-3; V: TRBV9; CDR3: CASSVRYSGNTIYF
size: .; J: TRBJ1-1; V: TRBV7-2; CDR3: CASSLATAFLRTEAFF
size: .; J: TRBJ2-7; V: TRBV6-5; CDR3: CASSYSQGGSSYEQYF